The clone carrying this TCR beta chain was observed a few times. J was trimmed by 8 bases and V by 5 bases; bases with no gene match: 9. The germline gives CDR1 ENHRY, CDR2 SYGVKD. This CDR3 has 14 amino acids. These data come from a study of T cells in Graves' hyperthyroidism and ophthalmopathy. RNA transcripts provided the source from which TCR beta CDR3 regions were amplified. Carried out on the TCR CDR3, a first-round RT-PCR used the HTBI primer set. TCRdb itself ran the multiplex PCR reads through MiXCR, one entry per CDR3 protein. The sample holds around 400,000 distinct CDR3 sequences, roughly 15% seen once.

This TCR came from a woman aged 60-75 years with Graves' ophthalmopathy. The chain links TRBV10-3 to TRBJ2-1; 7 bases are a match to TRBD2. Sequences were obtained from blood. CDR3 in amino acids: CAISSSGTLHEQFF. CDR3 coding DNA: TGTGCCATCAGTTCGAGCGGGACCCTCCATGAGCAGTTCTTC.